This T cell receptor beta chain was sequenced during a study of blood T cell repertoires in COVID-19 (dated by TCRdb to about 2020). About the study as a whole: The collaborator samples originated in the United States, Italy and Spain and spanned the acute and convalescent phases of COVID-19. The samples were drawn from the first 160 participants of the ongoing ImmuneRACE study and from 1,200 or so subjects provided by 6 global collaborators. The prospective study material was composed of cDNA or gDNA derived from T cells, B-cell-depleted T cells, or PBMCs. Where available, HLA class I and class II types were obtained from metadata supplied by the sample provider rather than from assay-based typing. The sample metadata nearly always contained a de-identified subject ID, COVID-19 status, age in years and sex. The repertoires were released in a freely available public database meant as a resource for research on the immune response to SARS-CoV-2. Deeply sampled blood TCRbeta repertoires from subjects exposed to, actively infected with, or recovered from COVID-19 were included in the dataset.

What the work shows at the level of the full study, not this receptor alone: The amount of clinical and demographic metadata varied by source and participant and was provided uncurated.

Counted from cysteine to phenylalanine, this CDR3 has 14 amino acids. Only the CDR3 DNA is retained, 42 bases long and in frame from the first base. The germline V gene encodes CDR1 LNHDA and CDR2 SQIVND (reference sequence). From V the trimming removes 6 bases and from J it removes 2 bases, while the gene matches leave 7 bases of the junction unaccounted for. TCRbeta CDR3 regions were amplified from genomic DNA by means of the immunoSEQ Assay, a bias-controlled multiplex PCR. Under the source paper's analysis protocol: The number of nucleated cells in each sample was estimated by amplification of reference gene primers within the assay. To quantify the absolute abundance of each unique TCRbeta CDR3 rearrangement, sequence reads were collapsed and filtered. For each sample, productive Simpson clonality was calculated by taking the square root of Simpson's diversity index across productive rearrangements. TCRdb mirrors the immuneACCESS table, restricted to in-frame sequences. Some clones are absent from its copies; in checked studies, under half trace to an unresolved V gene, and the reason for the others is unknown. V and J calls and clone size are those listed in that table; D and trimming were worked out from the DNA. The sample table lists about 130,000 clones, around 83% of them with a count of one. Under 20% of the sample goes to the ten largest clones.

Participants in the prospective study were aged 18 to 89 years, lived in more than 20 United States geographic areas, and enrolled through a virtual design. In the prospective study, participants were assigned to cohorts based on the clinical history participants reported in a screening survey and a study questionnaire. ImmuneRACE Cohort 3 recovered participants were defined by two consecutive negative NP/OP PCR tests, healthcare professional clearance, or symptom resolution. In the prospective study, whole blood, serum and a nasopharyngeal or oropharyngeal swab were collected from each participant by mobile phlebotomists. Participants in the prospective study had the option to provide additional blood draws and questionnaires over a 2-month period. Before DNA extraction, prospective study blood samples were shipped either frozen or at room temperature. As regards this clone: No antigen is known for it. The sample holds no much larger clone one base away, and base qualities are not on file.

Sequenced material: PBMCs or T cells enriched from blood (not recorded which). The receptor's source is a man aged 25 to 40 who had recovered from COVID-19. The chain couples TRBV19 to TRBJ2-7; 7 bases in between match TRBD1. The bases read TGTGCCAGTAGGTACCGGGACAGAGCCTACGAGCAGTACTTC. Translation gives CASRYRDRAYEQYF.